Listed below are T cell receptor beta chains from one sample, sequenced in a study of lymphopenia after photon versus proton radiotherapy. Sequencing used immunoSEQ multiplex PCR; TCRdb keeps in-frame clones, though not all of them. The sample holds about 8,300 clones; around 88% are singletons and the top ten take 20% to 25%. The sequencing used peripheral blood, collected from a patient treated with photon-based radiotherapy. These receptors came from a man at least 80 years old with cholangiocarcinoma. The CDR3 runs from the conserved cysteine through the conserved F or W. D genes are given only for firm matches. Only part of the rows carry a size: once, few, many, or a class if the clone is expanded.

j_call d_call v_call clone_size cdr3_nt cdr3_aa
TRBJ2-1 TRBD1 TRBV5-1 NA TGCGCCAGCAGCTTGGATCGGACAGGGGTTACCCATGAGCAGTTCTTC CASSLDRTGVTHEQFF
TRBJ1-3 NA TRBV30 NA TGTGCCTGGAGCGGCCGGGACCGCAGCTCTGGAAACACCATATATTTT CAWSGRDRSSGNTIYF
TRBJ1-5 NA TRBV2 NA TGTGCCAGCAGTCCGGGACAAAGGGCCAATCAGCCCCAGCATTTT CASSPGQRANQPQHF
TRBJ2-7 NA TRBV7-3 NA TGTGCCAGCAGCTTAACGGGGGACACCTCCTACGAGCAGTACTTC CASSLTGDTSYEQYF
TRBJ2-2 TRBD1 TRBV6-1 NA TGTGCCAGCCGATTTACAGGGGTCACCGGGGAGCTGTTTTTT CASRFTGVTGELFF
TRBJ2-7 NA TRBV12-2 once TGTGCCAGCAGTCATACTTCCTACGAGCAGTACTTC CASSHTSYEQYF
TRBJ1-2 NA TRBV4-2 NA TGTGCCAGCAGCCAACAAGGGAACTATGGCTACACCTTC CASSQQGNYGYTF
TRBJ1-5 NA TRBV19 NA TGTGCCAGTAGCAACCCGAGGGATCCCGAATATAGCAATCAGCCCCAGCATTTT CASSNPRDPEYSNQPQHF
TRBJ2-4 NA TRBV6-5 NA TGTGCCAGCAGAACGGAGGGGACTGCCAAAAACATTCAGTACTTC CASRTEGTAKNIQYF
TRBJ2-5 NA TRBV30 NA TGTGCCTGGAGTGTTTATGTTCCGGGCAGGGGGGTGCAAGAGACCCAGTACTTC CAWSVYVPGRGVQETQYF
TRBJ1-1 NA TRBV30 NA TGTGCCTGGAAATTCTCAGGGACGGTGAACACTGAAGCTTTCTTT CAWKFSGTVNTEAFF
TRBJ2-1 NA TRBV11-3 NA TGTGCCAGCAGCTTAGGCTTAGGGGAAGGTGAGCAGTTCTTC CASSLGLGEGEQFF
TRBJ1-1 NA TRBV28 NA TGTGCCAGCAGTACCGGGACAAGATCGACTGAAGCTTTCTTT CASSTGTRSTEAFF
TRBJ1-5 NA TRBV4-1 NA TGCGCCAGCAGCCAAGATCCAGGGAATAGCAATCAGCCCCAGCATTTT CASSQDPGNSNQPQHF
TRBJ2-7 NA TRBV28 NA TGTGCCAGCAGTTTATTGGTCGCCTACGAGCAGTACTTC CASSLLVAYEQYF
TRBJ2-7 TRBD1 TRBV5-6 NA TGTGCCAGCAGCTTGGCCTGGGACAGGAGATCGTACGAGCAGTACTTC CASSLAWDRRSYEQYF
TRBJ2-3 TRBD2 TRBV30 NA TGTGCCTGGAAGGGAAGGGAGGGAACAGATACGCAGTATTTT CAWKGREGTDTQYF
TRBJ1-6 NA TRBV7-9 few TGTGCCAGCAGCTTAGGGATTTCACCCCTCCACTTT CASSLGISPLHF
TRBJ1-5 NA TRBV28 NA TGTGCCAGCAGTTTCATCGTACAGCCCCAGCATTTT CASSFIVQPQHF
TRBJ2-5 TRBD2 TRBV5-4 NA TGTGCCAGCAGCTTGGTTAGCGGGGGGTGGAAGACCCAGTACTTC CASSLVSGGWKTQYF
TRBJ2-3 NA TRBV27 NA TGTGCCAGCAGTTTAAGGAGGGCGGGCACAGATACGCAGTATTTT CASSLRRAGTDTQYF
TRBJ1-2 NA TRBV10-3 NA TGTGCCATCAGTGAGGGGGGCAGGGGCTATGGCTACACCTTC CAISEGGRGYGYTF
TRBJ2-5 TRBD2 TRBV13 NA TGTGCCAGCAGTTCAGCGGGGGATCATCAAGAGACCCAGTACTTC CASSSAGDHQETQYF
TRBJ1-2 NA TRBV5-6 NA TGTGCCAGCAGGTCACCGGGGTCGAGTGGCTACACCTTC CASRSPGSSGYTF
TRBJ1-1 NA TRBV4-2 NA TGTGCCAGCAGCCAAGGGACTACTTTGAACACTGAAGCTTTCTTT CASSQGTTLNTEAFF
TRBJ1-5 TRBD1 TRBV28 NA TGTGCCAGCAGTTTATCACCGGGACAGGGGACTCGGGTGCCCCAGCATTTT CASSLSPGQGTRVPQHF
TRBJ2-5 NA TRBV6-6 NA TGTGCCAGCAGTTACTCGATGTCTAGGGGCCCAGAGACCCAGTACTTC CASSYSMSRGPETQYF
TRBJ1-1 NA TRBV19 NA TGTGCCACAGTAGCGGGCACTGAAGCTTTCTTT CATVAGTEAFF
TRBJ2-5 NA TRBV5-4 once TGTGCCAGCAGTCGCGAGGTGGGACATCTTCAAGAGACCCAGTACTTC CASSREVGHLQETQYF
TRBJ2-7 NA TRBV4-2 NA TGTGCCAGCAGCCAAACAGGACCCTCCTACGAGCAGTACTTC CASSQTGPSYEQYF
TRBJ1-3 TRBD1 TRBV5-1 NA TGCGCCAGCAGCTTGGCCGGGACAGGGGGCTCCCGCTCTGGAAACACCATATATTTT CASSLAGTGGSRSGNTIYF
TRBJ1-4 NA TRBV11-2 few TGTGCCAGCAGCTCTGGACCCCGGGGCGAAAAACTGTTTTTT CASSSGPRGEKLFF
TRBJ2-2 NA TRBV29-1 few TGCAGCACGGACCTGGGGGGCACCGGGGAGCTGTTTTTT CSTDLGGTGELFF
TRBJ1-1 TRBD1 TRBV11-3 NA TGTGCCAGCAGCTCGGGACAGGGTCGCACTGAAGCTTTCTTT CASSSGQGRTEAFF
TRBJ2-2 NA TRBV2 NA TGTGGCGCCCGAGGGGGGCTAAACACCGGGGAGCTGTTTTTT CGARGGLNTGELFF
TRBJ1-2 NA TRBV19 NA TGTGCCAGTAGCCCCTCCGGACAGAGATCTAACTATGGCTACACCTTC CASSPSGQRSNYGYTF
TRBJ1-2 NA TRBV18 NA TGTGCCAGCTCACCAATCGGGGGTGATGGCTACACCTTC CASSPIGGDGYTF
TRBJ1-1 NA TRBV25-1 NA TGTGCCAGCAGTGTGACAGCCACTGAAGCTTTCTTT CASSVTATEAFF
TRBJ1-2 NA TRBV4-2 NA TGTGCCAGCAGCCAAGGCAGGGGAGCATTCCAAATCTATGGCTACACCTTC CASSQGRGAFQIYGYTF
TRBJ2-7 NA TRBV9 NA TGTGCCAGCAGCGTAGATAATAGAGGGAGCGAGCAGTACTTC CASSVDNRGSEQYF
TRBJ1-2 TRBD1 TRBV19 NA TGTGCCAGTAGCCGGACAGGGGAATATGGCTACACCTTC CASSRTGEYGYTF
TRBJ1-4 TRBD1 TRBV30 NA TGTGCCTGGAGTGAAACTTTCGGACAGGGGGCGGAAAAACTGTTTTTT CAWSETFGQGAEKLFF
TRBJ1-5 TRBD1 TRBV27 once TGTGCCAGCAGTTCGGGACAGGGAGGCAATCAGCCCCAGCATTTT CASSSGQGGNQPQHF
TRBJ2-3 NA TRBV5-5 NA TGTGCCAGCAGCTTGGGGAGTTGGTCCACAGATACGCAGTATTTT CASSLGSWSTDTQYF
TRBJ1-1 NA TRBV11-2 NA TGTGCCAGCAGCCCCCTGGGAACTTTCACTGAAGCTTTCTTT CASSPLGTFTEAFF
TRBJ1-2 NA TRBV5-6 NA TGTGCCAGCAGCTCTCCGGCCGCTAACTATGGCTACACCTTC CASSSPAANYGYTF
TRBJ1-2 NA TRBV13 NA TGTGCCAGCAGCTTAGCGAGCCAGGGAATTGATCGGAACTATGGCTACACCTTC CASSLASQGIDRNYGYTF
TRBJ2-4 NA TRBV30 NA TGTGCCTGGAGTGAACTGAAGCTAGCCAAAAACATTCAGTACTTC CAWSELKLAKNIQYF
TRBJ1-2 NA TRBV4-1 once TGCGCCAGCAGCCAAGTTGCAGGGGTTGATGGCTACACCTTC CASSQVAGVDGYTF
TRBJ2-1 TRBD2 TRBV5-4 NA TGTGCCAGCAGCATAGCGGGGGGCTCCTACAATGAGCAGTTCTTC CASSIAGGSYNEQFF
TRBJ1-5 NA TRBV19 NA TGTGCCAGTACCCCAGGTTGGGTTGGGAATCAGCCCCAGCATTTT CASTPGWVGNQPQHF
TRBJ2-2 NA TRBV7-3 NA TGTGCCAGCAGCGCGCGCCCTCAGGGGACGACGAACACCGGGGAGCTGTTTTTT CASSARPQGTTNTGELFF
TRBJ1-2 NA TRBV10-3 NA TGTGCCATCAGTGAGGATAAAGGGGGCTATGGCTACACCTTC CAISEDKGGYGYTF
TRBJ1-6 NA TRBV11-2 few TGTGCCAGCAGCTTCCGACAGTGGAATTCACCCCTCCACTTT CASSFRQWNSPLHF
TRBJ2-3 NA TRBV18 NA TGTGCCAGCTCACCCGACAGGGATACGCAGTATTTT CASSPDRDTQYF